This T cell receptor beta chain comes out of a study of post-analysis software for immune sequencing data. Overall study results and limits: Controls significantly exceeded multiple sclerosis patients in normalized Chao1 diversity. Four or five TRBV segments (TRBV5-6, TRBV5-1 and TRBV20-1 among them) occurred more frequently in patients than in controls.

cDNA libraries for TCR beta contained unique molecular identifiers. MiXCR, applied by TCRdb to the PCR reads, yields one record per CDR3 protein. The sample carries about 540,000 distinct CDR3 sequences, 30% to 40% recorded once. Germline CDR1 reads MGHRA; CDR2 reads YSYEKL. The CDR3 is 12 residues long. Regarding this clonotype: The antigen is not known.

The material sequenced was blood. The TCR originated in a girl aged 2 to 17 with multiple sclerosis. V gene TRBV4-1 combines with J gene TRBJ1-2; the D gene is possibly TRBD1 (6 bases). The CDR3 loop reads CRGGDLNYGYTF. CDR3 nucleotides: TGCCGAGGGGGGGACCTTAACTATGGCTACACCTTC.